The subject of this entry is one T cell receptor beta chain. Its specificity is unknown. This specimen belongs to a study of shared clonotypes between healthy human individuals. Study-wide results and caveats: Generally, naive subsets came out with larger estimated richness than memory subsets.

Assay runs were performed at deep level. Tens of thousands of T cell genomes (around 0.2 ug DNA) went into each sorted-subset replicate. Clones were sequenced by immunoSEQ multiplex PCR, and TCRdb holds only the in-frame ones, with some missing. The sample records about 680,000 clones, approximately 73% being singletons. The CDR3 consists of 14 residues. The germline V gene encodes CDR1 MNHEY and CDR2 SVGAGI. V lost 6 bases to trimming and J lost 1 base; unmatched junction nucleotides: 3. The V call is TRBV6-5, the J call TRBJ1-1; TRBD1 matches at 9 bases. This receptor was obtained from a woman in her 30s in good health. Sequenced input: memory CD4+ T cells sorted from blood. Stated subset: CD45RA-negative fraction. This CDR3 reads CASRSGQGNTEAFF. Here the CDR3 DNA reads TGTGCCAGCAGGTCGGGACAGGGGAACACTGAAGCTTTCTTT.